Included here is one TCR beta chain sequence, with context. Its matching antigen is unknown. Its ends do not fully match the called genes, so a read error is possible. TCRdb recomputed calls from the 5' RACE reads with MiXCR, one row per CDR3 protein. Here the sample spans some 1,600,000 distinct CDR3 sequences, 32% being singletons. Germline V gives CDR1 SGHAT, CDR2 FQNNGV. This CDR3 has 12 residues. The data originate from a study of identical twins. Overall study findings and caveats: Insertions were fewer in abundant cord blood beta clonotypes, whereas memory repertoires showed none of this pattern. Twins' surplus sharing was weaker for beta out-of-frame sequences.

The sample comprised cord blood. The chain carries TRBV11-2 and TRBJ1-1; tentatively, D is TRBD1 (6 bases). The TCR originated in a newborn girl in good health. The CDR3 loop reads CASIGGNAEAFF. The CDR3 DNA sequence: TGTGCCAGCATAGGGGGGAACGCTGAAGCTTTCTTT.